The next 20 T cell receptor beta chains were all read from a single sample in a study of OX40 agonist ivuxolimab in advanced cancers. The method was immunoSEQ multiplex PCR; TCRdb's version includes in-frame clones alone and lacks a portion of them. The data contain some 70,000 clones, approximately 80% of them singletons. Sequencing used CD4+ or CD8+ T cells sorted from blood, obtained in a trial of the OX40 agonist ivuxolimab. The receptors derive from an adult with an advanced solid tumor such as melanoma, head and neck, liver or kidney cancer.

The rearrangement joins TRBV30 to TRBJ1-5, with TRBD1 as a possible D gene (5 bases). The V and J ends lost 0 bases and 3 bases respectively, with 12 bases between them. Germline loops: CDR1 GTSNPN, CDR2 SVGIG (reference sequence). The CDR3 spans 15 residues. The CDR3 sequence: CAWSVWGTTNQPQHF. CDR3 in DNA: TGTGCCTGGAGTGTATGGGGGACCACCAATCAGCCCCAGCATTTT.

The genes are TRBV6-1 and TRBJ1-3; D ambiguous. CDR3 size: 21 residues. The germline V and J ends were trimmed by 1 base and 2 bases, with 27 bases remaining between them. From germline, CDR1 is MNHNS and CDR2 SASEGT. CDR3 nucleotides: TGTGCCAGCAGTGAAGTAGTTTGGCAGAGCAGGAACCTATCCCCTGGAAACACCATATATTTT. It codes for CASSEVVWQSRNLSPGNTIYF.

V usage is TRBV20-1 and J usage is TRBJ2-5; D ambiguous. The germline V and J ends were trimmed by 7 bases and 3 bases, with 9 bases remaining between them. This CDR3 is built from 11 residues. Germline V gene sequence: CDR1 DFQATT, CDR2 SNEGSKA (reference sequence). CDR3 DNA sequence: TGCAGTGGGGGTAGGGAAGAGACCCAGTACTTC. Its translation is CSGGREETQYF.

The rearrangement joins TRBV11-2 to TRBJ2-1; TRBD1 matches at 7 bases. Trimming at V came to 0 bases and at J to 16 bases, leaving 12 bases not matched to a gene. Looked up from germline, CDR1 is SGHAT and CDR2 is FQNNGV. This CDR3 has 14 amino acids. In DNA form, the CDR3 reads TGTGCCAGCAGCTTAGATATAGTGAGGGGGCTGGATTTCTTC. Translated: CASSLDIVRGLDFF.

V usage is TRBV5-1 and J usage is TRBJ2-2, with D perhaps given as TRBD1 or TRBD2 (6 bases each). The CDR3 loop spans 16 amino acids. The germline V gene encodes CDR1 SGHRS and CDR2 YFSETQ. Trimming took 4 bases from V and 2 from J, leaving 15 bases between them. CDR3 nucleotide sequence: TGCGCCAGCAGCCCGGTGGGGGGCGGTAACACCGGGGAGCTGTTTTTT. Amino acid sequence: CASSPVGGGNTGELFF.

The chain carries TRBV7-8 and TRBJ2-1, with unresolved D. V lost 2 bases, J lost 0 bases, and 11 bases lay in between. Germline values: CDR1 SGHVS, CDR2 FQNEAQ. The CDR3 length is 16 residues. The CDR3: CASSLRTSSSYNEQFF. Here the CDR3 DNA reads TGTGCCAGCAGCTTACGGACGTCGAGCTCCTACAATGAGCAGTTCTTC. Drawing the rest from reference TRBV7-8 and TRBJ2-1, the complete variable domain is GAGVSQSPRYKVAKRGQDVALRCDPISGHVSLFWYQQALGQGPEFLTYFQNEAQLDKSGLPSDRFFAERPEGSVSTLKIQRTQQEDSAVYLCASSLRTSSSYNEQFFGPGTRLTVL.

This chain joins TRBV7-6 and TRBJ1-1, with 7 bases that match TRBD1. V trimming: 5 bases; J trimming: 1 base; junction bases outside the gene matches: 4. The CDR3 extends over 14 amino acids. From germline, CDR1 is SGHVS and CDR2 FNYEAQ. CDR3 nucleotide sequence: TGTGCCAGCAGCCTACGGACAGGGAACACTGAAGCTTTCTTT. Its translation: CASSLRTGNTEAFF.

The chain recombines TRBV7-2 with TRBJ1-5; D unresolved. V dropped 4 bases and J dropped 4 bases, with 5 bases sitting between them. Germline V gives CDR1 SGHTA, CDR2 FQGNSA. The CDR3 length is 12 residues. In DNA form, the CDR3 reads TGTGCCAGCAGCTACCCAAATCAGCCCCAGCATTTT. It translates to CASSYPNQPQHF.

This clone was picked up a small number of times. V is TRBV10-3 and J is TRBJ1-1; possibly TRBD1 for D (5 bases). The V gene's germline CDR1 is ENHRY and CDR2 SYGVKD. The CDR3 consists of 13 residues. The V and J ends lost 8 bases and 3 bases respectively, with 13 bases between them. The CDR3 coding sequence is TGTGCCATCGCCCGGGGGGGGGACACTGAAGCTTTCTTT. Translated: CAIARGGDTEAFF.

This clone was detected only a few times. The CDR3: CASSEPGVRFF. CDR3 DNA: TGTGCCAGCAGTGAACCCGGGGTGCGGTTCTTC. This chain links TRBV2 with TRBJ2-1; maybe TRBD2 (5 bases). Germline CDR1 is SNHLY and CDR2 is FYNNEI. The CDR3 is 11 amino acids. Between the trimmed V and J ends, which lost 2 bases and 15 bases, there was a span of 11 bases. The complete variable domain, with remaining parts taken from reference TRBV2 and TRBJ2-1, reads EPEVTQTPSHQVTQMGQEVILRCVPISNHLYFYWYRQILGQKVEFLVSFYNNEISEKSEIFDDQFSVERPDGSNFTLKIRSTKLEDSAMYFCASSEPGVRFFGPGTRLTVL.

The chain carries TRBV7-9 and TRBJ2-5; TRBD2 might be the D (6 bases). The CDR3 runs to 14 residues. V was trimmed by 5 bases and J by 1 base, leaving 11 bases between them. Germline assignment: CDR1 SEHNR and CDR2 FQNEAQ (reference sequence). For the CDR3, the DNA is TGTGCCAGCAGCCTTGCCGGGAGCCAAGAGACCCAGTACTTC. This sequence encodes CASSLAGSQETQYF.

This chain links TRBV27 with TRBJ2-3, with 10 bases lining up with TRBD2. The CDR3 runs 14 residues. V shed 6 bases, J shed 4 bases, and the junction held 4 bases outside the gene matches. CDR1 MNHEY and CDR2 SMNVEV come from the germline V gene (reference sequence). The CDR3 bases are TGTGCCAGCAGAAGCGGGGGGGCATCAGATACGCAGTATTTT. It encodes CASRSGGASDTQYF.

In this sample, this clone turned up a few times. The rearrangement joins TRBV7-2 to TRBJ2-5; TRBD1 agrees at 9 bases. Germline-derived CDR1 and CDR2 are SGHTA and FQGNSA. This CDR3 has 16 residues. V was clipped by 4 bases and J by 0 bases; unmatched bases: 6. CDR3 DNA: TGTGCCAGCAGCTCACGGACAGGGGCGTACCAAGAGACCCAGTACTTC. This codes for CASSSRTGAYQETQYF.

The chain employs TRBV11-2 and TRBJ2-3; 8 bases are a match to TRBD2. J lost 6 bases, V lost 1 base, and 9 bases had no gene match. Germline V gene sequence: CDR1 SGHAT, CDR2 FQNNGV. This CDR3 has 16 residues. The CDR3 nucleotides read TGTGCCAGCAGCTTAGCCCGGACTAGCCTAGGGGATACGCAGTATTTT. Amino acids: CASSLARTSLGDTQYF.

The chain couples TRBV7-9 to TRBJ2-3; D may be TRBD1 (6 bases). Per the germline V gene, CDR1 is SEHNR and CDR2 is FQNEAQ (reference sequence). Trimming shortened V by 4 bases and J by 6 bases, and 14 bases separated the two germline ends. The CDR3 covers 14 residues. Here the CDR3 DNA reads TGTGCCAGCAGCTCCGGACAGAGTAAGGATACGCAGTATTTT. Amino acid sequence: CASSSGQSKDTQYF.

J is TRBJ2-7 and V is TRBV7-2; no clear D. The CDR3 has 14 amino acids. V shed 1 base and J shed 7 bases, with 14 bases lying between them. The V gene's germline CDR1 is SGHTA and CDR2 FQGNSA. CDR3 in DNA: TGTGCCAGCAGCTTAGGGCACGAACTACGGGAGCAGTACTTC. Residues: CASSLGHELREQYF.

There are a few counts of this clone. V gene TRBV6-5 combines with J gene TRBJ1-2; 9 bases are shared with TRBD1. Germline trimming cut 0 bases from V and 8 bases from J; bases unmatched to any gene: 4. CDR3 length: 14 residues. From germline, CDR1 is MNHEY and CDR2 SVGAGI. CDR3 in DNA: TGTGCCAGCAGTTACTCCGGCACAGGGGGCGGCTACACCTTC. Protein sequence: CASSYSGTGGGYTF.

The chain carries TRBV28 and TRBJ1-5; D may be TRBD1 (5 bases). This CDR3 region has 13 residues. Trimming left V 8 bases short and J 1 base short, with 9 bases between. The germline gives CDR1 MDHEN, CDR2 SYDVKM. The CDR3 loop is CASADRSNQPQHF. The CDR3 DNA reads TGTGCCAGCGCCGACAGAAGCAATCAGCCCCAGCATTTT.

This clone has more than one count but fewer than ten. CDR3 sequence: CASSRPVGMNTEAFF. As DNA, the CDR3 is TGTGCCAGCTCACGGCCCGTTGGGATGAACACTGAAGCTTTCTTT. The J gene is TRBJ1-1, the V gene TRBV18; D is unresolved. The CDR3 is made up of 15 amino acids. The germline V gene has CDR1 KGHSH and CDR2 LQKENI. Trimming took 4 bases from V and 0 from J, leaving 12 bases between them.

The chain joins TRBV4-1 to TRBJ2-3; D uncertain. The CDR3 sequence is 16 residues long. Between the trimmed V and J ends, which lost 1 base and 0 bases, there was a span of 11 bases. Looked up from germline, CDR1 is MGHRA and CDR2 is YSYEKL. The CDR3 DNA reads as TGCGCCAGCAGCCAAGGTCCAGGTCTGAGCACAGATACGCAGTATTTT. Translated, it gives CASSQGPGLSTDTQYF.